A single TCR beta chain is shown here with its context. Repertoires were generated with immunoSEQ multiplex PCR, while TCRdb's copy carries only in-frame clones and drops some. The sample includes 31,000 or so clones, approximately 90% of them seen just once. This CDR3 spans 14 amino acids. With 3 bases clipped from V and 1 base from J, the junction kept 3 bases outside the gene matches. Germline CDR1 is LNHDA and CDR2 is SQIVND (reference sequence). The data derive from a study of OX40 agonist ivuxolimab in advanced cancers. Blood sampling took place at baseline, cycle 4 day 1, and cycle 7 day 1. This chain connects TRBV19 to TRBJ2-7, with TRBD1 identical over 7 bases. The source of this sequence is an adult with an advanced solid tumor such as melanoma, head and neck, liver or kidney cancer. The sequencing here drew on CD4+ or CD8+ T cells sorted from blood, taken in a trial of the OX40 agonist ivuxolimab. The CDR3 is CASSITGASYEQYF. The CDR3 region has the DNA TGTGCCAGTAGTATCACAGGGGCATCCTACGAGCAGTACTTC.